The 15 T cell receptor beta chains below all came from one sample that was sequenced in a study of tumor-infiltrating lymphocytes in primary liver carcinoma listed by TCRdb under 2017. Blood RNA was extracted from unsorted whole blood using TRIzol reagent, and germline DNA was obtained with the DNeasy Blood & Tissue kit. Sequencing was performed on an Illumina HiSeq 2500. Starting from about 500 ng total RNA, TCRbeta-specific cDNA was produced by reverse transcription with a constant-region primer and ProtoScript II reverse transcriptase. Three nested multiplex PCR rounds, following a slightly modified ARM-PCR procedure, were used to build the TCRbeta libraries. Each of the first two PCR rounds ran for 9 to 10 cycles using multiplex TRBV1-TRBV30 forward primers together with a Cbeta reverse primer. Using fastp trimming at Q25 and MiXCR clonotype assembly, TCRdb reanalyzed the public sequencing data and kept in-frame beta chains. Rows are unified per CDR3 protein, each entry keeping the most common DNA and genes. Across this sample there are 150,000 to 200,000 distinct CDR3 sequences, with over 45% seen only once. The top ten constitute less than 75% of the sample.

The sequencing input was peripheral blood. These receptors were obtained from a man in his forties or fifties with primary liver carcinoma and hepatitis B virus infection.

The J gene is TRBJ1-2, the V gene TRBV28; no clear D. Between the trimmed V and J ends, which lost 5 bases and 5 bases, there was a span of 9 bases. Germline-derived CDR1 and CDR2 are MDHEN and SYDVKM. The CDR3 loop spans 12 amino acids. CDR3 nucleotides: TGTGCCAGCAGTACAGTTCGTTATGGCTACACCTTC. Encoded protein: CASSTVRYGYTF.

This clonotype was seen many times. The genes are TRBV11-1 and TRBJ1-4; 9 bases agree with TRBD1. With 1 base clipped from V and 8 bases from J, the junction kept 5 bases outside the gene matches. Germline assignment: CDR1 SGHAT and CDR2 FQDESV (reference sequence). The CDR3 is made up of 15 amino acids. CDR3 in amino acids: CASSLGTGGAEKLFF. DNA of the CDR3: TGTGCCAGCAGCTTAGGCACAGGGGGCGCGGAAAAACTGTTTTTT. Variable domain in full (rest from reference TRBV11-1 and TRBJ1-4): EAEVAQSPRYKITEKSQAVAFWCDPISGHATLYWYRQILGQGPELLVQFQDESVVDDSQLPKDRFSAERLKGVDSTLKIQPAELGDSAMYLCASSLGTGGAEKLFFGSGTQLSVL.

The V gene is TRBV6-5, the J gene TRBJ1-5; no clear D. CDR1 and CDR2 from the germline V gene are MNHEY and SVGAGI. V was trimmed by 6 bases and J by 2 bases, leaving 8 bases between them. There are 13 residues in the CDR3. The CDR3 protein is CASRPDGNQPQHF. The CDR3 coding sequence is TGTGCCAGCAGGCCTGATGGCAATCAGCCCCAGCATTTT.

A remark on this clonotype: One end of the junction does not line up with germline, which may come from a read error. J is TRBJ2-7 and V is TRBV29-1; D call uncertain. The CDR3 runs 13 residues. CDR1 is SQVTM, CDR2 ANQGSEA, per germline. In DNA form, the CDR3 reads TGCAGCACGAGGACGGACCTCTCCTACGAGCAGCACTTC. Its protein is CSTRTDLSYEQHF.

This clonotype was counted a few times. The chain joins TRBV10-3 to TRBJ2-2; D ambiguous. CDR3 length: 14 amino acids. The V and J ends lost 4 bases and 4 bases respectively, with 10 bases between them. From germline, CDR1 is ENHRY and CDR2 SYGVKD. CDR3 bases: TGTGCCATCAGTGTTCCGGGCGGCACCGGGGAGCTGTTTTTT. Its protein is CAISVPGGTGELFF.

The chain couples TRBV2 to TRBJ2-3, with 9 bases aligning to TRBD1. The CDR3 length is 14 residues. Germline CDR1 SNHLY, CDR2 FYNNEI. Unmatched junction bases numbered 6, after V lost 7 bases and J lost 4 bases. CDR3 nucleotides: TGTGCCAGCACCCTGGACAGGGGACCAGATACGCAGTATTTT. Encoded protein: CASTLDRGPDTQYF.

This clonotype was seen a few times. The rearrangement joins TRBV7-8 to TRBJ1-5; 8 bases are a match to TRBD1. J gave up 4 bases and V 1 base, and 9 bases lay outside the gene matches. Germline V lookup: CDR1 SGHVS, CDR2 FQNEAQ. The CDR3 extends over 17 amino acids. This CDR3 reads CASSLGFRTGINQPQHF. In DNA, the CDR3 is TGTGCCAGCAGCTTAGGATTCCGGACAGGGATTAATCAGCCCCAGCATTTT.

The chain is built from TRBV6-1 and TRBJ2-5; possible D gene TRBD2, 6 bases. The length of the CDR3 is 15 residues. The V end was cut by 6 bases, the J end by 0 bases, with 14 bases between. Germline CDR1 MNHNS, CDR2 SASEGT. DNA for the CDR3: TGTGCCAGCAGGCCGCTGTGGGGGGACCAAGAGACCCAGTACTTC. This translates into CASRPLWGDQETQYF.

The gene calls are TRBV11-2 and TRBJ2-1, with D maybe TRBD2 (6 bases). The CDR3 is 16 amino acids. With 3 bases removed from V and 2 bases from J, the gap between germline ends came to 14 bases. Looked up from germline, CDR1 is SGHAT and CDR2 is FQNNGV. The CDR3 DNA sequence: TGTGCCAGCAGCTTGGGGGGACTCGCACCCTACAATGAGCAGTTCTTC. Its protein product is CASSLGGLAPYNEQFF.

J is TRBJ2-1 and V is TRBV11-2; possibly TRBD2 for D (6 bases). In germline, CDR1 is SGHAT, CDR2 FQNNGV. This CDR3 has 15 amino acids. Trimming stripped 3 bases from V and 4 bases from J, with 13 bases between. The CDR3 reads CASSFPGVPYNEQFF. As DNA, the CDR3 is TGTGCCAGCAGCTTCCCGGGAGTCCCTTACAATGAGCAGTTCTTC.

V usage is TRBV28 and J usage is TRBJ2-7, with D tentatively TRBD1 (5 bases). V shed 7 bases and J shed 6 bases, with 16 bases lying between them. This CDR3 comprises 13 residues. Per germline, CDR1 MDHEN and CDR2 SYDVKM. The CDR3 nucleotides are TGTGCCAGCACCACCGCTTCAGGGTTCGAGCAGTACTTC. It translates to CASTTASGFEQYF.

This chain links TRBV6-2 or TRBV6-3 with TRBJ1-5; tentative D call: TRBD1 (6 bases). CDR3 length equals 14 residues. The germline V gene encodes CDR1 MNHEY and CDR2 SVGEGT. Trimming cost V 6 bases and J 2 bases, with 11 bases left between them. CDR3 DNA sequence: TGTGCCAGCAGCTACGCAGGGGGCAATCAGCCCCAGCATTTT. It encodes CASSYAGGNQPQHF.

This clonotype has only one observation. The missing conserved phenylalanine or tryptophan at the end of this CDR3 makes a read error likely. This sequence joins TRBV5-4 and TRBJ1-6; 7 bases line up with TRBD1. The CDR3 extends over 15 amino acids. The V gene's germline CDR1 is SGHNT and CDR2 YYREEE (reference sequence). The CDR3 DNA sequence: TGTGCCAGCAGTTTGGGTAGGGGGCAACAATCACCCCTCCACCTT. Its translation is CASSLGRGQQSPLHL.

A word on this clonotype: The junction and the germline gene differ at one end; a read error may be behind it. The chain is built from TRBV11-2 and TRBJ2-7; D is possibly TRBD2 (6 bases). CDR3 length: 16 residues. Germline CDR1 reads SGHAT; CDR2 reads FQNNGV. DNA of the CDR3: TGTGCCATCAGCTTAGAGGGCAAGGCCATCGGGGGCGAGCAGTACTTC. It specifies CAISLEGKAIGGEQYF.

V and J are TRBV10-1 and TRBJ2-3, with 9 bases aligning to TRBD2. After removal of 3 bases from V and 5 bases from J, the junction contained 6 bases not matched to a gene. Germline lookup yields CDR1 WNHNN and CDR2 SYGVQD (reference sequence). The CDR3 runs to 15 residues. CDR3 loop: CASSDRTSVGDTQYF. The DNA of the CDR3 is TGCGCCAGCAGTGACCGGACTAGCGTTGGAGATACGCAGTATTTT.